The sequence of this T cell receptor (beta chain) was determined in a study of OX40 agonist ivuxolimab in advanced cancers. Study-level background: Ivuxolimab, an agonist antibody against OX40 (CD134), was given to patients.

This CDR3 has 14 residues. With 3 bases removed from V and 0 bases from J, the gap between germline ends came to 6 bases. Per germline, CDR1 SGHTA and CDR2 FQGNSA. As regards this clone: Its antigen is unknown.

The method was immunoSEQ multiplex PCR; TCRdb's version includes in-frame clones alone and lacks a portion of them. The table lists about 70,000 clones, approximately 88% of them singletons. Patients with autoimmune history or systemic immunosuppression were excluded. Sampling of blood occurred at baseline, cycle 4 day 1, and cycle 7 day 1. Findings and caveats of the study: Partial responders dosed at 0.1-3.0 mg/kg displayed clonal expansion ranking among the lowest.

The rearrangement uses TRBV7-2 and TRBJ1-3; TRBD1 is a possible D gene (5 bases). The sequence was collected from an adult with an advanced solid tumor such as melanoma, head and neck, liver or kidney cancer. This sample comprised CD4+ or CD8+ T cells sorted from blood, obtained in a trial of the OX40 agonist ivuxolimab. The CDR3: CASSLGGSGNTIYF. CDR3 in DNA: TGTGCCAGCAGCTTGGGGGGCTCTGGAAACACCATATATTTT.